This TCR beta chain originates from a study of T cell responses to AZD1222 COVID-19 vaccine. The study, taken as a whole, reports: It should be noted that donors were predominantly white British and more often female, and clonal diversity was possibly underestimated.

Sequencing was performed with immunoSEQ multiplex PCR; in TCRdb, only in-frame clones are kept and a portion is missing. Of fewer than 180,000 clones listed, 75% to 95% were seen once; the top ten hold 3% to 3.5%. Only a few counts were recorded for this clone. The antigen remains undetermined. V lost 5 bases and J lost 7, with 12 bases in between. The CDR3 sequence is 13 residues long. Germline values: CDR1 LNHDA, CDR2 SQIVND (reference sequence). The gene calls are TRBV19 and TRBJ2-1, with D perhaps matching TRBD2 (5 bases). This clonotype was obtained from an adult who received the AZD1222 COVID-19 vaccine. This specimen was peripheral blood, taken 28 days after the second AZD1222 dose. CDR3: CASSPGLLNEQFF. CDR3 nucleotides: TGTGCCAGTAGTCCCGGACTTTTAAATGAGCAGTTCTTC.